This passage covers 10 T cell receptor beta chains from one sample sequenced in a study of human T cells and chemical hapten exposure. Time point of the sample: pre-sensitization, week 0. Treatment denoted: therapeutic diphenylcyclopropenone sensitization with weekly scalp DPC. One entry per CDR3 protein, called by TCRdb with MiXCR from the RACE reads. The data contain 200,000 to 300,000 distinct CDR3 sequences, over 8% of them seen just once; the ten biggest clones take up 2% to 2.5%. The source was whole blood, collected in connection with sensitization to the hapten diphenylcyclopropenone (DPC). Every receptor here comes from a woman aged 40 to 50 with alopecia areata. Some clones in this sample may be carry-over from other donors' samples.

This clonotype was counted between two and nine times. V and J are TRBV5-6 and TRBJ2-5, with 7 positions matching TRBD2. V shed 3 bases, J shed 2 bases, and the junction held 4 bases outside the gene matches. Germline CDR1 reads SGHDT; CDR2 reads YYEEEE. This CDR3 is 14 amino acids long. This CDR3 is CASSSLAAQETQYF. CDR3 coding DNA: TGTGCCAGCAGCTCTCTAGCGGCACAAGAGACCCAGTACTTC.

This clonotype turned up a few times. The chain has TRBV20-1 and TRBJ1-4, with TRBD1 as a possible D gene (5 bases). The germline gives CDR1 DFQATT, CDR2 SNEGSKA (reference sequence). V shed 6 bases and J shed 8 bases, with 19 bases lying between them. This CDR3 region has 14 residues. Here the CDR3 DNA reads TGCAGTGCGAGACCCAGGGATTGGGAAGAAAAACTGTTTTTT. Protein: CSARPRDWEEKLFF.

This clonotype was observed a handful of times. This chain uses TRBV11-2 with TRBJ2-1; D is undetermined. Germline V gene data show CDR1 as SGHAT and CDR2 as FQNNGV. The CDR3 runs 17 residues. Trimming pared 5 bases from V and 4 bases from J, leaving 21 bases between. CDR3 loop: CASSAGPASFPYNEQFF. The CDR3 nucleotides read TGTGCCAGCAGCGCTGGGCCAGCTTCTTTCCCTTACAATGAGCAGTTCTTC. Full variable domain (remainder filled in from reference TRBV11-2 and TRBJ2-1): EAGVAQSPRYKIIEKRQSVAFWCNPISGHATLYWYQQILGQGPKLLIQFQNNGVVDDSQLPKDRFSAERLKGVDSTLKIQPAKLEDSAVYLCASSAGPASFPYNEQFFGPGTRLTVL.

The chain couples TRBV5-1 to TRBJ2-1, with unresolved D. This CDR3 contains 13 residues. The germline CDR1 and CDR2 sequences are SGHRS and YFSETQ. Between the trimmed V and J ends, which lost 5 bases and 3 bases, there was a span of 9 bases. The CDR3 reads CASRAGGYNEQFF. The CDR3 region has the DNA TGCGCCAGCAGAGCCGGCGGCTACAATGAGCAGTTCTTC.

V usage is TRBV7-9 and J usage is TRBJ2-3; D gene unclear. The germline CDR1 and CDR2 sequences are SEHNR and FQNEAQ (reference sequence). With 4 bases removed from V and 10 bases from J, the gap between germline ends came to 9 bases. The CDR3 is 11 residues long. The CDR3 bases are TGTGCCAGCAGCTCGGACCCAGCGCAGTATTTT. Protein product: CASSSDPAQYF.

This clonotype appeared a few times. This chain uses TRBV4-2 with TRBJ1-2, with 7 bases matching TRBD1. Per the germline V gene, CDR1 is LGHNA and CDR2 is YNFKEQ. This CDR3 spans 15 amino acids. After removal of 0 bases from V and 1 base from J, the junction contained 2 bases not matched to a gene. CDR3 in DNA: TGTGCCAGCAGCCAAGAAACAGGGGTTAACTATGGCTACACCTTC. This translates into CASSQETGVNYGYTF.

The chain couples TRBV5-1 to TRBJ2-7; TRBD1 is a possible D gene (6 bases). CDR1 and CDR2 (germline): SGHRS, YFSETQ. Trimming removed 5 bases from V and 2 bases from J, with 8 bases in between. This CDR3 is built from 12 residues. The DNA for the CDR3 is TGCGCCAGCAGATCAGGGGCCTACGAGCAGTACTTC. Translation gives CASRSGAYEQYF.

This chain links TRBV7-8 with TRBJ1-3; D might be TRBD1 (5 bases). Trimming cost V 6 bases and J 1 base, with 7 bases left between them. The CDR3 runs 13 residues. The germline V gene encodes CDR1 SGHVS and CDR2 FQNEAQ. Here the CDR3 DNA reads TGTGCCAGCAGGGGGCATTCTGGAAACACCATATATTTT. Translation gives CASRGHSGNTIYF. Complete variable domain (other parts from reference TRBV7-8 and TRBJ1-3): GAGVSQSPRYKVAKRGQDVALRCDPISGHVSLFWYQQALGQGPEFLTYFQNEAQLDKSGLPSDRFFAERPEGSVSTLKIQRTQQEDSAVYLCASRGHSGNTIYFGEGSWLTVV.

This clonotype was picked up many times. V is TRBV4-1 and J is TRBJ2-2; D is perhaps TRBD2 (5 bases). This CDR3 spans 15 amino acids. Germline CDR1 and CDR2: MGHRA and YSYEKL. V was trimmed by 4 bases and J by 4 bases, leaving 13 bases between them. CDR3 sequence (DNA): TGCGCCAGCAGCCCCGGACTCTCCGGCACCGGGGAGCTGTTTTTT. Its translation is CASSPGLSGTGELFF.

The genes are TRBV7-3 and TRBJ2-2; TRBD2 matches at 10 bases. This CDR3 has 16 residues. The V segment lost 0 bases and the J segment 3 bases; nucleotides outside the gene matches: 1. Per germline, CDR1 SGHTA and CDR2 FQGTGA. The CDR3 nucleotides are TGTGCCAGCAGCTTAACAGCGGGAGGGTACACCGGGGAGCTGTTTTTT. Residues: CASSLTAGGYTGELFF.